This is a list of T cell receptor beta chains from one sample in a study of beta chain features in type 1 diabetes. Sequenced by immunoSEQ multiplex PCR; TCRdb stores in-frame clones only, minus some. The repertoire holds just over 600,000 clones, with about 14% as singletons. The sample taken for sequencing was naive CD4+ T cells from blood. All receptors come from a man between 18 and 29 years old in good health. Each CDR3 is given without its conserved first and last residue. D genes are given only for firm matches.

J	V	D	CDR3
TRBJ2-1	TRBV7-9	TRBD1	ASSLTRDRDHEQF
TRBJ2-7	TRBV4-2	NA	ASSQDLTLIYEQY
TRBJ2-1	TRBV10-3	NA	AISRAGGYNEQF
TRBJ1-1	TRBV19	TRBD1	ASSEGATEAF
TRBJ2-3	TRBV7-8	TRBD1	ASSFGQGTDTQY
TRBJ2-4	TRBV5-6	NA	ASSLPGPNIQY
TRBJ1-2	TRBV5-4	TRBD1	ASSLPGTGLGYT
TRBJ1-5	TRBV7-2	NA	ASSFGGGGPQH
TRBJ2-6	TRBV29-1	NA	SARQAGANVLT
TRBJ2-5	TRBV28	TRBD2	ASRLAGNGGRETQY
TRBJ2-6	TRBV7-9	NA	ASSPMRGSGANVLT
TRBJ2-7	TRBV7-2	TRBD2	ASRIAGGYEQY
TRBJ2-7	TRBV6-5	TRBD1	ASSRRDRGTYEQY
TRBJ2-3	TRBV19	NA	ASSQQRHTQY
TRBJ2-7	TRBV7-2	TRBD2	ASSLRAGGTYEQY
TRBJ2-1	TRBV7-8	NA	ASTALGGRGLSYNEQF
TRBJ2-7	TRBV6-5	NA	ASSYMDSYEQY
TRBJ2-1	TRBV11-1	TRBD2	ASSLALAGNNEQF
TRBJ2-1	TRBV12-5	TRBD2	ASGTGTSFSYNEQF
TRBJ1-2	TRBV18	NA	ASSPGTYYGYT
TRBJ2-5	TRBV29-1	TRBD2	SVVPGLHQETQY
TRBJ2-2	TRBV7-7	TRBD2	ASSPPSGATGELF
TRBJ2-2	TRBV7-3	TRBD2	ASSLSGGIPGELF
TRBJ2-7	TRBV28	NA	ASSFPRKYEQY
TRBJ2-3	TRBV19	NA	ASSISPSTDTQY
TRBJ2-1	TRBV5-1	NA	ASSLEGTYYEQF
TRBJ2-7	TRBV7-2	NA	ASSPRPGRIGSYEQY
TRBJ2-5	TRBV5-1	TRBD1	ASSPYRDRRETQY
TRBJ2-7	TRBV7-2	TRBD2	ASSSSSGGIYEQY
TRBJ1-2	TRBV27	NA	ASSLQGYGYT
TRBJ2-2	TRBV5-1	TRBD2	ASSFAGTSARGDTGELL
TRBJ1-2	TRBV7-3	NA	ASSLKEGSGGYT
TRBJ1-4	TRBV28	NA	ASLGGPNEKLF
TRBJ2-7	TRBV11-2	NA	ASSLVLAGQRYEQY
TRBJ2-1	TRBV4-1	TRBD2	ASSQETSGGYNEQF
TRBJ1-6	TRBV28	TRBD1	ASSTGGALDSPLH
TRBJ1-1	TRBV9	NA	ASSPSSAQNTEAF
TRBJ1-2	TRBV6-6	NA	ASSYPGRSPGGYT
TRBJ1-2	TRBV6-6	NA	ASRKTASANYGYT